This is a list of T cell receptor beta chains from one sample in a study of blood T cell repertoires in COVID-19. The protocol was immunoSEQ multiplex PCR, while the TCRdb copy is restricted to in-frame clones and leaves out a portion. In the table there are about 160,000 clones, approximately 81% of which are singletons. Sequencing was carried out using peripheral blood. The receptors shown here come from a man aged 40-55 years with acute or convalescent COVID-19. Each CDR3 is given with its conserved first and last residue. A D gene is named only where the DNA matches it firmly. Clone size is not always given. Where it is, it says once, few, many or a class for expanded clones.

D gene: -
V gene: TRBV21-1
CDR3 length: 10
clone size: -
J gene: TRBJ2-7
CDR3 protein: CAIYCREQYF
CDR3 DNA: TGTGCCATCTACTGTCGCGAGCAGTACTTC

D gene: -
V gene: TRBV4-3
CDR3 length: 16
clone size: -
J gene: TRBJ2-1
CDR3 protein: CASSQDRWQGRNEQFF
CDR3 DNA: TGCGCCAGCAGCCAAGATCGGTGGCAGGGGAGAAATGAGCAGTTCTTC

D gene: TRBD1
V gene: TRBV5-5
CDR3 length: 14
clone size: few
J gene: TRBJ1-3
CDR3 protein: CASSSQGTGNTIYF
CDR3 DNA: TGTGCCAGCAGCTCACAGGGGACTGGAAACACCATATATTTT

D gene: -
V gene: TRBV5-1
CDR3 length: 14
clone size: -
J gene: TRBJ1-1
CDR3 protein: CASSGGTGNTEAFF
CDR3 DNA: TGCGCCAGCAGCGGGGGGACGGGGAACACTGAAGCTTTCTTT

D gene: TRBD2
V gene: TRBV9
CDR3 length: 15
clone size: -
J gene: TRBJ2-3
CDR3 protein: CASSVTSGITDTQYF
CDR3 DNA: TGTGCCAGCAGCGTGACTAGCGGAATCACAGATACGCAGTATTTT

D gene: TRBD2
V gene: TRBV30
CDR3 length: 15
clone size: -
J gene: TRBJ2-1
CDR3 protein: CAWSRLAGSYNEQFF
CDR3 DNA: TGTGCCTGGAGTCGGCTAGCGGGCTCCTACAATGAGCAGTTCTTC

D gene: -
V gene: TRBV11-2
CDR3 length: 13
clone size: -
J gene: TRBJ2-3
CDR3 protein: CASSIGLIGTQYF
CDR3 DNA: TGTGCCAGCAGCATAGGACTCATCGGGACGCAGTATTTT

D gene: TRBD2
V gene: TRBV19
CDR3 length: 16
clone size: -
J gene: TRBJ2-2
CDR3 protein: CASRSSRDYYTGELFF
CDR3 DNA: TGTGCCAGTAGGAGTAGTAGGGACTACTACACCGGGGAGCTGTTTTTT

D gene: -
V gene: TRBV10-1
CDR3 length: 13
clone size: few
J gene: TRBJ1-1
CDR3 protein: CASSAGVGTEAFF
CDR3 DNA: TGCGCCAGCAGTGCAGGGGTCGGCACTGAAGCTTTCTTT

D gene: TRBD1
V gene: TRBV2
CDR3 length: 16
clone size: -
J gene: TRBJ1-1
CDR3 protein: CASIATGGRRGTEAFF
CDR3 DNA: TGTGCCAGCATCGCTACAGGGGGCAGGAGAGGGACTGAAGCTTTCTTT

D gene: -
V gene: TRBV4-2
CDR3 length: 15
clone size: -
J gene: TRBJ2-5
CDR3 protein: CASSPSDSSQETQYF
CDR3 DNA: TGTGCCAGCAGCCCATCGGACAGCTCCCAAGAGACCCAGTACTTC

D gene: TRBD1
V gene: TRBV5-8
CDR3 length: 16
clone size: -
J gene: TRBJ2-6
CDR3 protein: CASRRDRGYGANVLTF
CDR3 DNA: TGTGCCAGCAGGAGGGACAGAGGGTATGGGGCCAACGTCCTGACTTTC

D gene: TRBD1
V gene: TRBV11-2
CDR3 length: 13
clone size: -
J gene: TRBJ1-2
CDR3 protein: CASSSAGTEGYTF
CDR3 DNA: TGTGCCAGCAGTTCAGCAGGGACAGAGGGCTACACCTTC

D gene: TRBD1
V gene: TRBV4-1
CDR3 length: 21
clone size: -
J gene: TRBJ2-2
CDR3 protein: CASSLISITGTGPGDTGELFF
CDR3 DNA: TGCGCCAGCAGCCTAATTTCTATTACCGGGACAGGGCCGGGGGACACCGGGGAGCTGTTTTTT

D gene: TRBD2
V gene: TRBV11-2
CDR3 length: 17
clone size: -
J gene: TRBJ2-5
CDR3 protein: CASSSGGGLAAQETQYF
CDR3 DNA: TGTGCCAGCAGCTCAGGCGGGGGACTAGCGGCACAAGAGACCCAGTACTTC

D gene: TRBD1
V gene: TRBV6-5
CDR3 length: 14
clone size: -
J gene: TRBJ1-1
CDR3 protein: CASNQGAWGTEAFF
CDR3 DNA: TGTGCCAGCAACCAGGGGGCGTGGGGCACTGAAGCTTTCTTT

D gene: TRBD2
V gene: TRBV10-3
CDR3 length: 15
clone size: -
J gene: TRBJ2-2
CDR3 protein: CAIRDSSGGTGELFF
CDR3 DNA: TGTGCCATCAGGGACTCTAGCGGGGGCACCGGGGAGCTGTTTTTT

D gene: -
V gene: TRBV29-1
CDR3 length: 12
clone size: once
J gene: TRBJ2-3
CDR3 protein: CSVVTGTDTQYF
CDR3 DNA: TGCAGCGTTGTTACGGGGACAGATACGCAGTATTTT

D gene: TRBD1
V gene: TRBV12-3/TRBV12-4
CDR3 length: 13
clone size: -
J gene: TRBJ2-5
CDR3 protein: CASSPTGLQTQYF
CDR3 DNA: TGTGCCAGCAGTCCGACAGGGCTTCAGACCCAGTACTTC

D gene: TRBD2
V gene: TRBV5-1
CDR3 length: 15
clone size: -
J gene: TRBJ2-7
CDR3 protein: CASRLLAGGTQEQYF
CDR3 DNA: TGCGCCAGCAGATTACTAGCGGGGGGAACCCAGGAGCAGTACTTC

D gene: -
V gene: TRBV10-2
CDR3 length: 12
clone size: -
J gene: TRBJ1-2
CDR3 protein: CASSEQSYGYTF
CDR3 DNA: TGCGCCAGCAGTGAACAGAGCTATGGCTACACCTTC

D gene: -
V gene: TRBV5-4
CDR3 length: 14
clone size: -
J gene: TRBJ2-2
CDR3 protein: CAGHGGRNTGELFF
CDR3 DNA: TGTGCCGGTCACGGGGGGCGGAACACCGGGGAGCTGTTTTTT

D gene: -
V gene: TRBV11-2
CDR3 length: 15
clone size: -
J gene: TRBJ2-7
CDR3 protein: CASSLGPGAAYEQYF
CDR3 DNA: TGTGCCAGCAGCTTAGGTCCGGGTGCAGCCTACGAGCAGTACTTC

D gene: -
V gene: TRBV9
CDR3 length: 15
clone size: once
J gene: TRBJ1-6
CDR3 protein: CASSVSGSIGSPLHF
CDR3 DNA: TGTGCCAGCAGCGTTTCAGGGTCGATAGGTTCACCCCTCCACTTT

D gene: TRBD2
V gene: TRBV5-4
CDR3 length: 15
clone size: few
J gene: TRBJ2-2
CDR3 protein: CASSLGLLADGELFF
CDR3 DNA: TGTGCCAGCAGCTTGGGCCTTCTAGCGGACGGGGAGCTGTTTTTT

D gene: -
V gene: TRBV5-1
CDR3 length: 15
clone size: -
J gene: TRBJ2-1
CDR3 protein: CASSLAGQLYNEQFF
CDR3 DNA: TGCGCCAGCAGCTTGGCCGGACAGCTCTACAATGAGCAGTTCTTC

D gene: TRBD1
V gene: TRBV3-1/TRBV3-2
CDR3 length: 15
clone size: -
J gene: TRBJ2-7
CDR3 protein: CASSQVCDRGYEQYF
CDR3 DNA: TGTGCCAGCAGCCAAGTTTGCGACAGGGGGTACGAGCAGTACTTC

D gene: TRBD2
V gene: TRBV9
CDR3 length: 18
clone size: few
J gene: TRBJ2-3
CDR3 protein: CASSAHPSGGPRTDTQYF
CDR3 DNA: TGTGCCAGCAGCGCCCATCCTAGCGGGGGGCCCCGCACAGATACGCAGTATTTT

D gene: TRBD2
V gene: TRBV5-6
CDR3 length: 18
clone size: -
J gene: TRBJ2-3
CDR3 protein: CASSLAKLAGGRPDTQYF
CDR3 DNA: TGTGCCAGCAGCTTGGCCAAACTAGCGGGGGGGCGGCCAGATACGCAGTATTTT

D gene: TRBD1
V gene: TRBV30
CDR3 length: 13
clone size: -
J gene: TRBJ1-5
CDR3 protein: CAWSIQGSQPQHF
CDR3 DNA: TGTGCCTGGAGTATACAGGGGAGCCAGCCCCAGCATTTT

D gene: -
V gene: TRBV6-2/TRBV6-3
CDR3 length: 12
clone size: -
J gene: TRBJ1-2
CDR3 protein: CASSGLSYGYTF
CDR3 DNA: TGTGCCAGCAGTGGACTGTCCTATGGCTACACCTTC

D gene: TRBD1
V gene: TRBV2
CDR3 length: 13
clone size: -
J gene: TRBJ2-7
CDR3 protein: CASRQGMTYEQYF
CDR3 DNA: TGTGCCAGCCGACAGGGTATGACGTACGAGCAGTACTTC

D gene: -
V gene: TRBV4-1
CDR3 length: 15
clone size: -
J gene: TRBJ1-2
CDR3 protein: CASSPVRAGFYGYTF
CDR3 DNA: TGCGCCAGCAGCCCTGTGCGTGCTGGTTTCTATGGCTACACCTTC

D gene: TRBD1
V gene: TRBV5-8
CDR3 length: 17
clone size: -
J gene: TRBJ1-2
CDR3 protein: CASSLTIRQGSNYGYTF
CDR3 DNA: TGTGCCAGCAGCTTGACCATTAGACAGGGGTCCAACTATGGCTACACCTTC

D gene: -
V gene: TRBV27
CDR3 length: 13
clone size: -
J gene: TRBJ2-1
CDR3 protein: CASRLNRANEQFF
CDR3 DNA: TGTGCCAGCAGACTGAACAGGGCCAATGAGCAGTTCTTC

D gene: -
V gene: TRBV19
CDR3 length: 15
clone size: -
J gene: TRBJ1-6
CDR3 protein: CASSTQASAYSPLHF
CDR3 DNA: TGTGCCAGTAGTACACAGGCCTCTGCGTATTCACCCCTCCACTTT

D gene: -
V gene: TRBV5-1
CDR3 length: 13
clone size: once
J gene: TRBJ1-1
CDR3 protein: CASSWTDGAEAFF
CDR3 DNA: TGCGCCAGCAGCTGGACAGATGGAGCTGAAGCTTTCTTT

D gene: -
V gene: TRBV18
CDR3 length: 15
clone size: -
J gene: TRBJ2-3
CDR3 protein: CASSPLGGSTDTQYF
CDR3 DNA: TGTGCCAGCTCACCCCTCGGAGGGAGCACAGATACGCAGTATTTT

D gene: TRBD1
V gene: TRBV15
CDR3 length: 14
clone size: -
J gene: TRBJ2-3
CDR3 protein: CATRDRGSTDTQYF
CDR3 DNA: TGTGCCACCAGGGACAGGGGTAGCACAGATACGCAGTATTTT

D gene: -
V gene: TRBV3-1/TRBV3-2
CDR3 length: 13
clone size: -
J gene: TRBJ2-2
CDR3 protein: CASSVLVTGELFF
CDR3 DNA: TGTGCCAGCAGCGTTCTAGTGACCGGGGAGCTGTTTTTT

D gene: -
V gene: TRBV4-2
CDR3 length: 13
clone size: -
J gene: TRBJ1-2
CDR3 protein: CASSQEEKNGYTF
CDR3 DNA: TGTGCCAGCAGCCAAGAAGAGAAGAATGGCTACACCTTC

D gene: -
V gene: TRBV4-3
CDR3 length: 12
clone size: -
J gene: TRBJ2-1
CDR3 protein: CASSQESYEQFF
CDR3 DNA: TGCGCCAGCAGCCAAGAAAGCTATGAGCAGTTCTTC

D gene: -
V gene: TRBV2
CDR3 length: 13
clone size: -
J gene: TRBJ1-2
CDR3 protein: CASSPRGGYGYTF
CDR3 DNA: TGTGCCAGCAGTCCACGGGGAGGCTATGGCTACACCTTC

D gene: TRBD1
V gene: TRBV2
CDR3 length: 20
clone size: once
J gene: TRBJ1-5
CDR3 protein: CASSETRSQGALRPPQPQHF
CDR3 DNA: TGTGCCAGCAGTGAAACCAGGAGTCAGGGGGCGCTTAGGCCCCCTCAGCCCCAGCATTTT

D gene: -
V gene: TRBV18
CDR3 length: 13
clone size: -
J gene: TRBJ1-5
CDR3 protein: CASSEGYNQPQHF
CDR3 DNA: TGTGCCAGCTCGGAGGGCTACAATCAGCCCCAGCATTTT

D gene: TRBD2
V gene: TRBV11-2
CDR3 length: 16
clone size: -
J gene: TRBJ2-5
CDR3 protein: CASSPRTSGGQETQYF
CDR3 DNA: TGTGCCAGCAGCCCCCGGACTAGCGGGGGCCAAGAGACCCAGTACTTC

D gene: TRBD1
V gene: TRBV28
CDR3 length: 14
clone size: once
J gene: TRBJ1-1
CDR3 protein: CASSSQGAFTEAFF
CDR3 DNA: TGTGCCAGCAGTTCTCAGGGGGCCTTCACTGAAGCTTTCTTT

D gene: -
V gene: TRBV30
CDR3 length: 12
clone size: -
J gene: TRBJ1-2
CDR3 protein: CAFNPGRYGYTF
CDR3 DNA: TGTGCCTTTAACCCAGGAAGGTATGGCTACACCTTC

D gene: TRBD2
V gene: TRBV11-2
CDR3 length: 17
clone size: -
J gene: TRBJ2-5
CDR3 protein: CASSSGLAGGRQETQYF
CDR3 DNA: TGTGCCAGCAGCTCTGGACTAGCGGGGGGGCGTCAAGAGACCCAGTACTTC

D gene: TRBD1
V gene: TRBV2
CDR3 length: 12
clone size: -
J gene: TRBJ2-7
CDR3 protein: CASRRTGDEQYF
CDR3 DNA: TGTGCCAGCAGACGGACAGGGGACGAGCAGTACTTC

D gene: TRBD2
V gene: TRBV5-4
CDR3 length: 13
clone size: -
J gene: TRBJ2-7
CDR3 protein: CASGTSGVYEQYF
CDR3 DNA: TGTGCCAGCGGGACTAGCGGTGTCTACGAGCAGTACTTC